The next 24 T cell receptor beta chains were all read from a single sample in a study of T cell responses to AZD1222 COVID-19 vaccine. Sequencing used immunoSEQ multiplex PCR; TCRdb keeps in-frame clones, though not all of them. The sample comprises 86,000 or so clones, about 93% of which are singletons, and approximately 10% rests with the top ten. This specimen consisted of peripheral blood, obtained 28 days after the second AZD1222 dose. The receptors come from an adult who received the AZD1222 COVID-19 vaccine.

This chain uses TRBV14 with TRBJ2-7; the match to TRBD1 covers 8 bases. Losses at the gene ends were 0 bases for V and 4 bases for J; bases not matched to a gene: 8. Germline CDR1 reads SGHDN; CDR2 reads FVKESK. This CDR3 region has 16 residues. Here the CDR3 DNA reads TGTGCCAGCAGCCAAGACTCCCGGACAGGGCAATACGAGCAGTACTTC. Encoded protein: CASSQDSRTGQYEQYF.

This clone was observed a single time. This rearrangement joins TRBV7-2 to TRBJ1-4, with D uncertain. The germline V and J ends were trimmed by 5 bases and 8 bases, with 27 bases remaining between them. Germline lookup yields CDR1 SGHTA and CDR2 FQGNSA. This CDR3 spans 18 amino acids. The chain's CDR3 is CASSPGNSPWFRREKLFF. CDR3 nucleotide sequence: TGTGCCAGCAGCCCCGGGAACTCGCCATGGTTCCGACGAGAAAAACTGTTTTTT.

V usage is TRBV6-5 and J usage is TRBJ1-3, with D possibly matching TRBD1 (5 bases). V was cut by 2 bases and J by 2 bases, with 13 bases left in between. The CDR3 has 16 amino acids. From germline, CDR1 is MNHEY and CDR2 SVGAGI. CDR3: CASSYRGDRTGNTIYF. The CDR3 coding sequence is TGTGCCAGCAGTTACAGGGGCGACAGAACTGGAAACACCATATATTTT.

The J gene is TRBJ2-1, the V gene TRBV6-6; 8 nucleotides agree with TRBD2. CDR1 MNHNY and CDR2 SVGAGI come from the germline V gene (reference sequence). This CDR3 has 13 residues. V trimming: 8 bases; J trimming: 4 bases; junction bases outside the gene matches: 4. CDR3 coding DNA: TGTGCCAGCGGGACTAGTAGGTACAATGAGCAGTTCTTC. Translation: CASGTSRYNEQFF.

J is TRBJ2-3 and V is TRBV27; the D gene is possibly TRBD1 (6 bases). This CDR3 region has 16 residues. CDR1 is MNHEY, CDR2 SMNVEV, per germline (reference sequence). V was shortened by 8 bases and J by 2 bases, with 20 bases between the two germline ends. The CDR3 loop reads CASVGARRGITDTQYF. CDR3 bases: TGTGCCAGCGTGGGGGCTCGACGAGGAATCACAGATACGCAGTATTTT.

J is TRBJ2-1 and V is TRBV27; possible D gene TRBD1, 6 bases. CDR3 size: 14 residues. Per the germline V gene, CDR1 is MNHEY and CDR2 is SMNVEV (reference sequence). V shed 5 bases and J shed 2 bases, with 10 bases lying between them. The CDR3 DNA follows: TGTGCCAGCAGTCACAGGGATACCTACAATGAGCAGTTCTTC. Amino acids: CASSHRDTYNEQFF.

In DNA, the CDR3 is TGTGCCACCAGTGGCCCTTATTGGCAGGTCCAAGAGACCCAGTACTTC. Protein: CATSGPYWQVQETQYF. The chain couples TRBV24-1 to TRBJ2-5, with D uncertain. Trimming shortened V by 5 bases and J by 1 base, and 16 bases separated the two germline ends. The germline V gene encodes CDR1 KGHDR and CDR2 SFDVKD. This CDR3 is built from 16 residues.

The CDR3 spells CASSIQKDRSLGYTF. The CDR3 DNA follows: TGTGCCAGCAGCATCCAAAAGGACAGGTCGCTGGGCTACACCTTC. The chain recombines TRBV7-8 with TRBJ1-2; TRBD1 matches at 7 bases. V was clipped by 5 bases and J by 8 bases; unmatched bases: 14. The CDR3 extends over 15 amino acids. Germline CDR1 SGHVS, CDR2 FQNEAQ.

The gene calls are TRBV30 and TRBJ2-2; D is ambiguous. Germline values: CDR1 GTSNPN, CDR2 SVGIG (reference sequence). This CDR3 contains 14 residues. The V and J ends lost 2 bases and 3 bases respectively, with 10 bases between them. CDR3 bases: TGTGCCTGGAGTCCATTTAGGGACACCGGGGAGCTGTTTTTT. Residues: CAWSPFRDTGELFF.

The rearrangement uses TRBV2 and TRBJ1-5; D might be TRBD1 (5 bases). CDR1 is SNHLY, CDR2 FYNNEI, per germline. Trimming left V 5 bases short and J 3 bases short, with 11 bases between. The CDR3 covers 14 residues. For the CDR3, the DNA is TGTGCCAGCAGTCGGGACCTAAACAATCAGCCCCAGCATTTT. Translation: CASSRDLNNQPQHF. The variable domain in full, with the rest retrieved from reference TRBV2 and TRBJ1-5, is EPEVTQTPSHQVTQMGQEVILRCVPISNHLYFYWYRQILGQKVEFLVSFYNNEISEKSEIFDDQFSVERPDGSNFTLKIRSTKLEDSAMYFCASSRDLNNQPQHFGDGTRLSIL.

This clone was counted only a few times. The chain carries TRBV19 and TRBJ1-4, with TRBD1 identical over 8 bases. The junction had 7 bases not matched to a gene; V was cut back by 5 bases and J by 8 bases. The CDR3 sequence is 14 residues long. Germline values: CDR1 LNHDA, CDR2 SQIVND (reference sequence). The CDR3 region has the DNA TGTGCCAGTAGTGCGGACAGGGTTTACGAAAAACTGTTTTTT. Its translation is CASSADRVYEKLFF.

This rearrangement joins TRBV19 to TRBJ1-1, with 8 nucleotides matching TRBD1. The V gene end was trimmed by 7 bases and the J gene end by 6 bases; junction bases not matched to a gene: 16. Looked up from germline, CDR1 is LNHDA and CDR2 is SQIVND (reference sequence). The length of the CDR3 is 16 residues. The DNA of the CDR3 is TGTGCCAGTACCCGGGACAGGATTTTGTCGACATCTGAAGCTTTCTTT. Its protein is CASTRDRILSTSEAFF.

V is TRBV7-2 and J is TRBJ1-1; D perhaps matches TRBD1 (5 bases). The germline V gene has CDR1 SGHTA and CDR2 FQGNSA. The CDR3 is 17 amino acids. Trimming removed 0 bases from V and 1 base from J, with 15 bases in between. The CDR3 DNA reads TGTGCCAGCAGCTTAGCCCCGTGGGGCTACTCGAACACTGAAGCTTTCTTT. Amino acids: CASSLAPWGYSNTEAFF.

The chain is built from TRBV28 and TRBJ2-1, with 14 nucleotides matching TRBD2. The CDR3 consists of 15 residues. Trimming at V came to 6 bases and at J to 7 bases, leaving 5 bases not matched to a gene. The germline V gene encodes CDR1 MDHEN and CDR2 SYDVKM. The CDR3 spells CASSPGLAGGNEQFF. Here the CDR3 DNA reads TGTGCCAGCAGCCCCGGACTAGCGGGAGGTAATGAGCAGTTCTTC.

The rearrangement joins TRBV6-6 to TRBJ1-5; 7 bases are shared with TRBD1. CDR3 size: 16 residues. CDR1 and CDR2 (germline): MNHNY, SVGAGI (reference sequence). Trimming removed 7 bases from V and 6 bases from J; junction bases left unmatched: 15. In DNA form, the CDR3 reads TGTGCCAGCATGAGGCAGGGGGACACCCGGGGTCAGCCCCAGCATTTT. This encodes CASMRQGDTRGQPQHF.

V gene TRBV18 combines with J gene TRBJ1-5; weak D call: TRBD1 (6 bases). The CDR3 has 18 residues. CDR1 and CDR2 (germline): KGHSH, LQKENI. V was trimmed by 1 base and J by 0 bases, leaving 16 bases between them. CDR3 in amino acids: CASSPRRTVVGSNQPQHF. CDR3 nucleotide sequence: TGTGCCAGCTCACCACGGAGGACAGTCGTCGGTAGCAATCAGCCCCAGCATTTT.

This rearrangement joins TRBV30 to TRBJ2-7; D call uncertain. V was trimmed by 0 bases and J by 5 bases, leaving 11 bases between them. Germline V lookup: CDR1 GTSNPN, CDR2 SVGIG (reference sequence). The CDR3 totals 13 residues. The CDR3 sequence is CAWSVTISDEQYF. CDR3 sequence (DNA): TGTGCCTGGAGTGTAACCATAAGCGACGAGCAGTACTTC.

The rearrangement uses TRBV2 and TRBJ2-7; 11 bases are shared with TRBD2. The CDR3 length is 14 residues. Germline-derived CDR1 and CDR2 are SNHLY and FYNNEI. J gave up 4 bases and V 6 bases, and 5 bases lay outside the gene matches. The CDR3 region is CASRPSGRRYEQYF. The CDR3 coding sequence is TGTGCCAGCAGACCTAGCGGGAGGCGTTACGAGCAGTACTTC.

On this clone itself: One junction end disagrees with the germline gene, perhaps due to a read error. The rearrangement uses TRBV7-9 and TRBJ1-1, with TRBD1 matching over 9 bases. CDR1 is SEHNR and CDR2 is FQNEAQ in the germline V gene (reference sequence). This CDR3 spans 15 amino acids. The CDR3 is CASSSQGALKTEAFF. CDR3 nucleotide sequence: TGTGCCAGCAGTTCACAGGGGGCATTGAAGACTGAAGCTTTCTTT.

This clone occurred once. V is TRBV4-1 and J is TRBJ1-5; a possible D gene is TRBD1 (6 bases). Germline V gene data show CDR1 as MGHRA and CDR2 as YSYEKL. V was trimmed by 3 bases and J by 6 bases, leaving 18 bases between them. The CDR3 length is 16 residues. The CDR3 spells CASSQGRGGYSQPQHF. The DNA of the CDR3 is TGCGCCAGCAGCCAGGGCCGAGGGGGGTATAGTCAGCCCCAGCATTTT.

The count of this clone is one. The chain employs TRBV3-1 (or the pseudogene TRBV3-2) and TRBJ1-1; D is unresolved. Trimming removed 1 base at V and 11 bases at J, with 17 bases between. Looked up from germline, CDR1 is LGHDT and CDR2 is YNNKEL (reference sequence). The CDR3 length is 14 residues. The CDR3 protein is CASSQGGGHGYAFF. In nucleotides, the CDR3 is TGTGCCAGCAGCCAAGGGGGAGGGCACGGCTACGCTTTCTTT.

The genes are TRBV5-3 and TRBJ2-7; TRBD2 is a possible D gene (6 bases). TRBV5-3 is marked as an open reading frame, function uncertain. V was clipped by 4 bases and J by 3 bases, with 26 bases between them. The CDR3 consists of 18 residues. The CDR3 coding sequence is TGTGCCAGAAGCCCATGGAGCAAGTCGGGAGATGGTCACTACGAGCAGTACTTC. This translates into CARSPWSKSGDGHYEQYF.

The rearrangement links TRBV6-4 to TRBJ2-7, with 9 bases matching TRBD2. The CDR3 length is 14 residues. Germline lookup yields CDR1 MRHNA and CDR2 SNTAGT. V lost 5 bases and J lost 3; bases outside the gene matches: 5. CDR3 loop: CASSTQAGGYEQYF. The DNA for the CDR3 is TGTGCCAGCAGTACCCAAGCGGGAGGCTACGAGCAGTACTTC.

The chain combines TRBV6-5 with TRBJ1-2, with 7 bases fitting TRBD1. The germline V gene encodes CDR1 MNHEY and CDR2 SVGAGI. The CDR3 runs to 13 residues. V shed 5 bases, J shed 6 bases, and the junction held 6 bases outside the gene matches. CDR3 loop: CASSPGGGHGYTF. For the CDR3, the DNA is TGTGCCAGCAGTCCCGGAGGGGGCCATGGCTACACCTTC.